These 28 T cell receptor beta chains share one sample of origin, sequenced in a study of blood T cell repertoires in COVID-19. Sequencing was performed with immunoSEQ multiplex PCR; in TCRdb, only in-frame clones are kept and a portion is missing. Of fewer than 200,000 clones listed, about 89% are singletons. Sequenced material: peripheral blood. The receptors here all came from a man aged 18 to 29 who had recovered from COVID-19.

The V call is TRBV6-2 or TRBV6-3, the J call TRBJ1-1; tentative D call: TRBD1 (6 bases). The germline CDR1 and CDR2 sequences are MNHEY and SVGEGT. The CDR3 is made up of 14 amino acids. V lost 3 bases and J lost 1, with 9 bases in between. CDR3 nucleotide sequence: TGTGCCAGCAGTTATCCGACAGGGAACACTGAAGCTTTCTTT. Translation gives CASSYPTGNTEAFF.

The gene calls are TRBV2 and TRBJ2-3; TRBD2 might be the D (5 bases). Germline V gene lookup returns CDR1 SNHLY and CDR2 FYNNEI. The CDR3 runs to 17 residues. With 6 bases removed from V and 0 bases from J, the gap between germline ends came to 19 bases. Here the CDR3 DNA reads TGTGCCAGCAGCTTAAGGGAGAAGGACTCGAGCACAGATACGCAGTATTTT. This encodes CASSLREKDSSTDTQYF.

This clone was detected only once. CDR3 sequence (DNA): TGCGCCAGCAGTGAGTCGGGTAGCGGGAGGCCTAAAGATACGCAGTATTTT. The encoded protein is CASSESGSGRPKDTQYF. The chain links TRBV10-1 to TRBJ2-3, with TRBD2 identical over 10 bases. This CDR3 region has 17 residues. The trim removed 0 bases at V and 5 bases at J, leaving 8 bases unmatched. Germline assignment: CDR1 WNHNN and CDR2 SYGVQD (reference sequence).

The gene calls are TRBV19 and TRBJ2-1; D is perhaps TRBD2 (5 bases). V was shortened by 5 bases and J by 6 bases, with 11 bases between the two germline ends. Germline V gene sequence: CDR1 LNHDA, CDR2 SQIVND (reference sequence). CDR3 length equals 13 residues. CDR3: CASSLDWFNEQFF. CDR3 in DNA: TGTGCCAGTAGTTTGGACTGGTTCAATGAGCAGTTCTTC.

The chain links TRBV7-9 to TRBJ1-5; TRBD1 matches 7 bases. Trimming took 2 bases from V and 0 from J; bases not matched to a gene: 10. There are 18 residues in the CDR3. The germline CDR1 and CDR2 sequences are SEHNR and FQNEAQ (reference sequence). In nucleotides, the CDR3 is TGTGCCAGCAGCTTAATGCAGGGGGGCGCTTCTAGCAATCAGCCCCAGCATTTT. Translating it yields CASSLMQGGASSNQPQHF.

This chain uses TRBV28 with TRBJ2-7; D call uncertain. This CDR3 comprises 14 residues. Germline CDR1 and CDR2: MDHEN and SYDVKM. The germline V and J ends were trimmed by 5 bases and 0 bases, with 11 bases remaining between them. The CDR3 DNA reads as TGTGCCAGCAGTCCCCCGAGCATCTCCTACGAGCAGTACTTC. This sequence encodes CASSPPSISYEQYF. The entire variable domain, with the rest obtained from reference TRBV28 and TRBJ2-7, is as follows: DVKVTQSSRYLVKRTGEKVFLECVQDMDHENMFWYRQDPGLGLRLIYFSYDVKMKEKGDIPEGYSVSREKKERFSLILESASTNQTSMYLCASSPPSISYEQYFGPGTRLTVT.

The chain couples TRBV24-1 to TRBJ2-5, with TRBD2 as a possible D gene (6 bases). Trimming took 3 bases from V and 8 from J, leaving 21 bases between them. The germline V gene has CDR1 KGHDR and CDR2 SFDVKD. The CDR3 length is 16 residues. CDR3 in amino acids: CATSDPRDSGLGTQYF. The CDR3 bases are TGTGCCACCAGTGATCCCAGGGACTCCGGTTTAGGTACCCAGTACTTC.

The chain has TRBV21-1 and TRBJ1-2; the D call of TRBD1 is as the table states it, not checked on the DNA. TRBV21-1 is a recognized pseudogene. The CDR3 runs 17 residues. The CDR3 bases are TGTGCCAGCGGAATAGGGACAGGGCAAACCCAAAACTATGGCTACACCTTC. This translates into CASGIGTGQTQNYGYTF.

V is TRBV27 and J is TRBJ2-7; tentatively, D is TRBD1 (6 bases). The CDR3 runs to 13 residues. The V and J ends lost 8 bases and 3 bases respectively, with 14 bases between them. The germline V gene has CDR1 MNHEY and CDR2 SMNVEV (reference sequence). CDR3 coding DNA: TGTGCCAGCTTAAGTCAGGGGTACTACGAGCAGTACTTC. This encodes CASLSQGYYEQYF.

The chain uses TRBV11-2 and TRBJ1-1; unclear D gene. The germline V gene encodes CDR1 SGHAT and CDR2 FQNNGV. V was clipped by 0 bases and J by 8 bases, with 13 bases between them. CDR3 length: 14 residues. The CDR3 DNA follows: TGTGCCAGCAGCTTAGATCGAGTTAACGGGGAAGCTTTCTTT. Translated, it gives CASSLDRVNGEAFF. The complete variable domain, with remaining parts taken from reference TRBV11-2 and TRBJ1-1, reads EAGVAQSPRYKIIEKRQSVAFWCNPISGHATLYWYQQILGQGPKLLIQFQNNGVVDDSQLPKDRFSAERLKGVDSTLKIQPAKLEDSAVYLCASSLDRVNGEAFFGQGTRLTVV.

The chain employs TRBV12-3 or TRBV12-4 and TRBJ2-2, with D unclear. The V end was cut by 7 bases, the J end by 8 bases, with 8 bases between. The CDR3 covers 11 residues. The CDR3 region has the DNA TGTGCCAGCACCCGAGAGGGGGAGCTGTTTTTT. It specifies CASTREGELFF.

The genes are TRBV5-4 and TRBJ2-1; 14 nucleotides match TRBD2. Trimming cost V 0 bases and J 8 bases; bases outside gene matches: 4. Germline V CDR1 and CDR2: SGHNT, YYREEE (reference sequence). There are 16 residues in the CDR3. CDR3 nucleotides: TGTGCCAGCAGCTTGGGGGGGACTAGCGGGAGTTATGAGCAGTTCTTC. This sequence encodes CASSLGGTSGSYEQFF.

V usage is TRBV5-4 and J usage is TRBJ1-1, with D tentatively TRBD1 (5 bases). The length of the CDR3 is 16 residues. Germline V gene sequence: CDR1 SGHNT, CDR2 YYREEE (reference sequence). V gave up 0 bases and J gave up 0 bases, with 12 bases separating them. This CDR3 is CASSLDSGLMNTEAFF. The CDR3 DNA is TGTGCCAGCAGCTTGGACTCGGGACTGATGAACACTGAAGCTTTCTTT.

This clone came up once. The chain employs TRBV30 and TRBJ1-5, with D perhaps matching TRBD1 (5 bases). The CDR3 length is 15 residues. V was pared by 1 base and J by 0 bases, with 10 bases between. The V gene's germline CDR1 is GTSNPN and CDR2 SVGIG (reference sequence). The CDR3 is CAWSARDSSNQPQHF. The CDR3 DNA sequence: TGTGCCTGGAGTGCCAGAGACAGTAGCAATCAGCCCCAGCATTTT.

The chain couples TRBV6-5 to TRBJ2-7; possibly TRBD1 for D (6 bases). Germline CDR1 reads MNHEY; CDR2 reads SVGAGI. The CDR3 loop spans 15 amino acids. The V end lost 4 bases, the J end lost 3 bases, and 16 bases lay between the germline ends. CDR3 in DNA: TGTGCCAGCAGTTCCGTCCTCGAAGGGGGCTACGAGCAGTACTTC. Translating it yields CASSSVLEGGYEQYF.

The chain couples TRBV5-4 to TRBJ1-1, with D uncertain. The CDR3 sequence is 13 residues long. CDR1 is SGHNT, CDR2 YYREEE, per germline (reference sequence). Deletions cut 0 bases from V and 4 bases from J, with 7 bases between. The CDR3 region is CASSLAAGTEAFF. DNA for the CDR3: TGTGCCAGCAGCTTGGCTGCAGGCACTGAAGCTTTCTTT.

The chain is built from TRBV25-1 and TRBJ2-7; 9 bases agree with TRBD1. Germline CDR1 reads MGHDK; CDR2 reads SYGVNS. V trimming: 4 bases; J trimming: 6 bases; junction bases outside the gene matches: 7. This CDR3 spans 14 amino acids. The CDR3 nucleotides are TGTGCCAGCAGTGGACGGGGACAGGGCTCCGAGCAGTACTTC. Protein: CASSGRGQGSEQYF.

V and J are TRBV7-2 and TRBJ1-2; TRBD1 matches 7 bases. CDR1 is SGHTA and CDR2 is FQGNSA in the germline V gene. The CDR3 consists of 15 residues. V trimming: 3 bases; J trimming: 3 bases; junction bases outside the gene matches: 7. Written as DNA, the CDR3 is TGTGCCAGCAGCTTCCGGGACAGCGTGGACTATGGCTACACCTTC. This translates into CASSFRDSVDYGYTF.

Here the CDR3 DNA reads TGTGCCAGCAGTTACACCCAAACTACAGGAGAAAAACTGTTTTTT. Translation: CASSYTQTTGEKLFF. The chain couples TRBV6-5 to TRBJ1-4, with D maybe TRBD1 (5 bases). With 2 bases removed from V and 8 bases from J, the gap between germline ends came to 15 bases. This CDR3 region has 15 residues. Looked up from germline, CDR1 is MNHEY and CDR2 is SVGAGI.

The CDR3 loop reads CASRVGLAGLTYEQYF. CDR3 sequence (DNA): TGTGCCAGCAGGGTCGGGCTAGCGGGCCTAACCTACGAGCAGTACTTC. This chain connects TRBV11-2 to TRBJ2-7; TRBD2 aligns across 8 bases. This CDR3 is 16 amino acids long. J gave up 2 bases and V 6 bases, and 12 bases lay outside the gene matches. Germline CDR1 SGHAT, CDR2 FQNNGV.

The CDR3 protein is CASSLAGTRTGELFF. As DNA, the CDR3 is TGTGCCAGCAGTTTAGCGGGTACACGCACCGGGGAGCTGTTTTTT. This rearrangement joins TRBV28 to TRBJ2-2; D perhaps matches TRBD2 (5 bases). Trimming took 2 bases from V and 4 from J, leaving 11 bases between them. Germline V gene lookup returns CDR1 MDHEN and CDR2 SYDVKM. The CDR3 runs to 15 residues.

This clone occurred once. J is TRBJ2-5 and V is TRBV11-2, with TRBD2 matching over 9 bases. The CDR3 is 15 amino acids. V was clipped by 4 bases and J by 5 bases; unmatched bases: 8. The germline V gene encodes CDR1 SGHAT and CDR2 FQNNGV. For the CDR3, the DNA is TGTGCCAGCAGCTGGGGGGGACTAGCAGGGGAGACCCAGTACTTC. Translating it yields CASSWGGLAGETQYF.

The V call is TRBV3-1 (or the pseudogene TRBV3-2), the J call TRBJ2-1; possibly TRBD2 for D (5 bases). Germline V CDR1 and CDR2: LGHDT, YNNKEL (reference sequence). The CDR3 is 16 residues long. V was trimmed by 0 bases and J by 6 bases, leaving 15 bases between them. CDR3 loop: CASSQDLEGRSNEQFF. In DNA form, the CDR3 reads TGTGCCAGCAGCCAAGATCTAGAGGGCCGATCCAATGAGCAGTTCTTC.

As DNA, the CDR3 is TGTGCCAGCAGCCAAGATCGGTTGGCGGGGATAGAGACCCAGTACTTC. Translation: CASSQDRLAGIETQYF. The chain recombines TRBV14 with TRBJ2-5; D may be TRBD2 (6 bases). Trimming left V 0 bases short and J 4 bases short, with 15 bases between. The germline V gene has CDR1 SGHDN and CDR2 FVKESK. CDR3 length: 16 residues.

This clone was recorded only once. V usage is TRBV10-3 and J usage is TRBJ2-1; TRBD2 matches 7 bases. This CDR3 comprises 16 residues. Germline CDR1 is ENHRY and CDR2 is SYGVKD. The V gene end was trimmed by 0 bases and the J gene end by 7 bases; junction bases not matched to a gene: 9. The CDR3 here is CAISESRGGSGNEQFF. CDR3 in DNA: TGTGCCATCAGTGAGTCGAGGGGCGGGAGTGGGAATGAGCAGTTCTTC.

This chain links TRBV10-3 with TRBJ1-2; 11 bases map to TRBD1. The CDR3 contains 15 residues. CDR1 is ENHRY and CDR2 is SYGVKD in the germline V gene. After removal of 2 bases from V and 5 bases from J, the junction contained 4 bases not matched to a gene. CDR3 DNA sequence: TGTGCCATCAGTGAGAGAGGGGACAGGGGGTATGGCTACACCTTC. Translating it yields CAISERGDRGYGYTF.

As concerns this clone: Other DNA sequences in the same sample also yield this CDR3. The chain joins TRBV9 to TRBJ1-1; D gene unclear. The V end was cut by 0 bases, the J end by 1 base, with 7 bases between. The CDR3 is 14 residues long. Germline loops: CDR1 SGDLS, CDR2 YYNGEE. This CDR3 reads CASSVATGNTEAFF. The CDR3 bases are TGTGCCAGCAGCGTAGCCACGGGGAACACTGAAGCTTTCTTT.

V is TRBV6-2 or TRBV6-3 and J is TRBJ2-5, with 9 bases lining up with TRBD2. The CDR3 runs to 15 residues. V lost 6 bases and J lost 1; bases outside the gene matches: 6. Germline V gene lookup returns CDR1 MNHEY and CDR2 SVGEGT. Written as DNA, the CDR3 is TGTGCCAGCAGCCCGGGACTAGCTTTCCAAGAGACCCAGTACTTC. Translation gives CASSPGLAFQETQYF.